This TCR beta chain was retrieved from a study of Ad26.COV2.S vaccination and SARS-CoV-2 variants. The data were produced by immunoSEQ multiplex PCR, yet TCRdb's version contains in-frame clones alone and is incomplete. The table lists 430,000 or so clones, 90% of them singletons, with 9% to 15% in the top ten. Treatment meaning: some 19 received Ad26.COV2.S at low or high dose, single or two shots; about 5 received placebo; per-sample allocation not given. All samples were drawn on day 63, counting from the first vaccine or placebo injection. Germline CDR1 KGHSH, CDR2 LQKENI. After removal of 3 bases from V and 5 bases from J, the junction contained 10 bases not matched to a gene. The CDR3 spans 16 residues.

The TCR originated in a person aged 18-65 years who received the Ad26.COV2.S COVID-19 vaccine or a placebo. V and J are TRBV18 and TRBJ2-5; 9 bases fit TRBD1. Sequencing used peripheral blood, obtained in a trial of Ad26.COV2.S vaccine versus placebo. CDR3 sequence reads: CASSPRQDRGDETQYF. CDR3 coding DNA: TGTGCCAGCTCACCTCGCCAGGACAGGGGCGATGAGACCCAGTACTTC. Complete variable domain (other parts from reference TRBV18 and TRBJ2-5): NAGVMQNPRHLVRRRGQEARLRCSPMKGHSHVYWYRQLPEEGLKFMVYLQKENIIDESGMPKERFSAEFPKEGPSILRIQQVVRGDSAAYFCASSPRQDRGDETQYFGPGTRLLVL.